This section outlines one TCR beta chain sequence together with its context. Profiled with immunoSEQ multiplex PCR; TCRdb holds only in-frame clones, not every one. The data show over 95,000 clones, 58% seen once. This CDR3 comprises 15 residues. CDR1 is SGDLS and CDR2 is YYNGEE in the germline V gene. Unmatched junction bases numbered 4, after V lost 2 bases and J lost 4 bases. The sample originates from a study of cytotoxic CD8 clonotypes in ibrutinib-treated CLL. This sequence joins TRBV9 and TRBJ2-2; 8 bases line up with TRBD1. The sequencing here drew on PBMCs, taken after 24 months of ibrutinib treatment. The receptor comes from a human donor with chronic lymphocytic leukemia. The CDR3 sequence: CASSVGQGGTGELFF. The CDR3 DNA follows: TGTGCCAGCAGCGTCGGACAGGGTGGCACCGGGGAGCTGTTTTTT. The variable domain in full, with the rest retrieved from reference TRBV9 and TRBJ2-2, is DSGVTQTPKHLITATGQRVTLRCSPRSGDLSVYWYQQSLDQGLQFLIQYYNGEERAKGNILERFSAQQFPDLHSELNLSSLELGDSALYFCASSVGQGGTGELFFGEGSRLTVL.